This TCR beta chain was profiled in a study of T-cell memory formation after mild COVID-19. One entry per CDR3 protein results from TCRdb running MiXCR on the 5' RACE reads. In the table there are roughly 450,000 distinct CDR3 sequences, about 20% of which are singletons. This clonotype originated in an adult woman who had mild COVID-19 (a few samples of this study predate the infection). Cell type and time point are not known. The sequencing sample was made of PBMCs or a T cell subset sorted from them (not recorded which).

The CDR3 nucleotides read TGTGCCATCAGTGAGACAGGGGAGATTGGTGAGCAGTTCTTC. Protein product: CAISETGEIGEQFF. The chain recombines TRBV10-3 with TRBJ2-1; TRBD1 aligns across 7 bases. Per the germline V gene, CDR1 is ENHRY and CDR2 is SYGVKD. After removal of 2 bases from V and 9 bases from J, the junction contained 7 bases not matched to a gene. This CDR3 is built from 14 residues.